The 13 T cell receptor beta chains presented below share a single source sample, sequenced in a study of T cell responses to AZD1222 COVID-19 vaccine. The assay was immunoSEQ multiplex PCR, and TCRdb's table has in-frame clones only and misses some. The profile covers 90,000 to 120,000 clones, with approximately 87% appearing a single time and over 3% taken by the ten largest. Sequenced material: peripheral blood, taken on day 0 of AZD1222 vaccination. Receptor source: an adult in good health.

The chain joins TRBV4-3 to TRBJ1-5; D gene ambiguous. CDR1 LGHNA and CDR2 YSLEER come from the germline V gene. The length of the CDR3 is 18 residues. V was shortened by 0 bases and J by 7 bases, with 22 bases between the two germline ends. The CDR3, as DNA: TGCGCCAGCAGCCAAGATCGTCGAGGGAGTCTCTTAGAACAGCCCCAGCATTTT. Translation gives CASSQDRRGSLLEQPQHF.

The chain has TRBV16 and TRBJ2-1, with TRBD2 matching 10 bases. V lost 5 bases, J lost 4 bases, and 2 bases stayed unmatched. Germline V gives CDR1 KGHSY, CDR2 FQNENV. The CDR3 consists of 14 residues. This chain's CDR3 is CASSASGGYNEQFF. The DNA for the CDR3 is TGTGCCAGCAGCGCTAGCGGGGGTTACAATGAGCAGTTCTTC. The full variable domain, with the rest looked up from reference TRBV16 and TRBJ2-1, is GEEVAQTPKHLVRGEGQKAKLYCAPIKGHSYVFWYQQVLKNEFKFLISFQNENVFDETGMPKERFSAKCLPNSPCSLEIQATKLEDSAVYFCASSASGGYNEQFFGPGTRLTVL.

The chain has TRBV4-2 and TRBJ1-2, with 9 bases matching TRBD1. The germline V gene has CDR1 LGHNA and CDR2 YNFKEQ. The CDR3 spans 17 residues. V shed 0 bases and J 2 bases; nucleotides not matched to a gene: 7. The chain's CDR3 is CASSQDAGQGKNYGYTF. CDR3 sequence (DNA): TGTGCCAGCAGCCAAGATGCAGGACAGGGGAAAAACTATGGCTACACCTTC.

The rearrangement joins TRBV6-5 to TRBJ1-5; unclear D gene. Between the trimmed V and J ends, which lost 0 bases and 7 bases, there was a span of 13 bases. The CDR3 totals 15 residues. CDR1 and CDR2 (germline): MNHEY, SVGAGI. The CDR3 sequence: CASSYSVGSHQPQHF. CDR3 DNA sequence: TGTGCCAGCAGTTACTCGGTGGGGAGCCACCAGCCCCAGCATTTT.

This chain joins TRBV6-6 and TRBJ1-5; D uncertain. This CDR3 contains 14 residues. The germline V gene encodes CDR1 MNHNY and CDR2 SVGAGI (reference sequence). V lost 2 bases to trimming and J lost 7 bases, with 12 bases between them. The CDR3 loop reads CASSYEVARQPQHF. CDR3 sequence (DNA): TGTGCCAGCAGTTACGAGGTGGCTCGACAGCCCCAGCATTTT.

This chain connects TRBV3-1 (or the pseudogene TRBV3-2) to TRBJ2-7, with 8 nucleotides matching TRBD1. Trimming took 1 base from V and 7 from J; bases not matched to a gene: 6. This CDR3 is built from 14 residues. Looked up from germline, CDR1 is LGHDT and CDR2 is YNNKEL (reference sequence). The CDR3 DNA is TGTGCCAGCAGCCAAGGCGACAGGGGTGGTGAGCAGTACTTC. Residues: CASSQGDRGGEQYF.

The DNA of the CDR3 is TGTGCCAGCAACCCCCTAGCGGCCACAGATACGCAGTATTTT. It is translated as CASNPLAATDTQYF. The rearrangement uses TRBV27 and TRBJ2-3; 7 nucleotides align to TRBD2. The V and J ends lost 7 bases and 2 bases, in that order; junction bases with no gene match: 6. Germline CDR1 reads MNHEY; CDR2 reads SMNVEV (reference sequence). The CDR3 consists of 14 residues.

This clone was seen only a few times. The V and J genes are TRBV11-2 and TRBJ2-2; TRBD2 matches at 7 bases. V dropped 3 bases and J dropped 2; count of bases not matched to a gene: 9. Germline-derived CDR1 and CDR2 are SGHAT and FQNNGV. The CDR3 is 17 residues long. The CDR3, as DNA: TGTGCCAGCAGCTTGGGCGGAGAGCGGGGCAACACCGGGGAGCTGTTTTTT. Translating it yields CASSLGGERGNTGELFF.

V and J are TRBV19 and TRBJ1-6, with 9 positions matching TRBD1. Germline CDR1 is LNHDA and CDR2 is SQIVND (reference sequence). Trimming cost V 7 bases and J 10 bases; bases outside gene matches: 5. The CDR3 runs 13 residues. This CDR3 is CASIETGGSPLHF. CDR3 in DNA: TGTGCCAGTATTGAGACAGGGGGGTCACCCCTCCACTTT.

This clone came up once. V and J are TRBV2 and TRBJ1-3; possible D gene TRBD1, 5 bases. Trimming stripped 6 bases from V and 4 bases from J, with 16 bases between. CDR1 SNHLY and CDR2 FYNNEI come from the germline V gene. The CDR3 runs to 15 residues. The CDR3 loop is CASRYRQGTGNTIYF. As DNA, the CDR3 is TGTGCCAGCAGGTACCGGCAGGGAACCGGAAACACCATATATTTT.

V gene TRBV5-1 combines with J gene TRBJ1-1; 8 nucleotides match TRBD1. The V gene's germline CDR1 is SGHRS and CDR2 YFSETQ. The CDR3 contains 17 residues. The V segment lost 0 bases and the J segment 3 bases; nucleotides outside the gene matches: 10. The CDR3 DNA reads as TGCGCCAGCAGCTTGGCCCCGGCAGGGGGCGGGTACACTGAAGCTTTCTTT. It translates to CASSLAPAGGGYTEAFF.

The chain links TRBV6-5 to TRBJ1-2; 9 nucleotides agree with TRBD1. CDR1 is MNHEY and CDR2 is SVGAGI in the germline V gene. The CDR3 contains 16 residues. J gave up 1 base and V 0 bases, and 3 bases lay outside the gene matches. As DNA, the CDR3 is TGTGCCAGCAGTTACTCGAGGGACAGGGATAACTATGGCTACACCTTC. Residues: CASSYSRDRDNYGYTF.

The CDR3 bases are TGTGCCAGCAGCCAAGCCGCAGGGGGCATCAACTATGGCTACACCTTC. The encoded protein is CASSQAAGGINYGYTF. The chain has TRBV3-1 (or the pseudogene TRBV3-2) and TRBJ1-2; 8 bases are shared with TRBD1. Trimming took 1 base from V and 2 from J; bases not matched to a gene: 6. This CDR3 has 16 residues. Germline assignment: CDR1 LGHDT and CDR2 YNNKEL (reference sequence).